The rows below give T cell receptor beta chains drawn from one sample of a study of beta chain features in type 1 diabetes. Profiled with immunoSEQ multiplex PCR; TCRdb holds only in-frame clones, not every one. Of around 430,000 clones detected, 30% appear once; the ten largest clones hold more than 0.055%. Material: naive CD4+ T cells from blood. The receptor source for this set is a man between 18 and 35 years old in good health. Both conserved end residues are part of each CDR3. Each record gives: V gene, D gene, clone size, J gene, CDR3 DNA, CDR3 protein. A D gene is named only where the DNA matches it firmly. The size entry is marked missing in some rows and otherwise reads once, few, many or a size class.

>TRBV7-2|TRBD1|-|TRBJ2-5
TGTGCCAGCAGCTTAGACTCGGGCCAGGGGGCAACCCAGTACTTC
CASSLDSGQGATQYF
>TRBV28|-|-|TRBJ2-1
TGTGCCAGCAGTTTACCCTCCTACAATGAGCAGTTCTTC
CASSLPSYNEQFF
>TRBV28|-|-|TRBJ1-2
TGTGCCAGCAGCTCGTCCTGGCAGGTGGCCTATGGCTACACCTTC
CASSSSWQVAYGYTF
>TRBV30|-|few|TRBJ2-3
TGTGCCTGGAGTATGGGGAGTCGGGCAGATACGCAGTATTTT
CAWSMGSRADTQYF
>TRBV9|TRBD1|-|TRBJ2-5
TGTGCCAGCAGCGTATCCGCCCGACGGGACAGGGGGCGCAGCGTTGAGACCCAGTACTTC
CASSVSARRDRGRSVETQYF
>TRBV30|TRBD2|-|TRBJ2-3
TGTGCCTCTAGCGGGAGGTATGCTACGCAGTATTTT
CASSGRYATQYF
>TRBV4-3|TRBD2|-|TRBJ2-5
TGCGCCAGCAGCCAAGGTGTCGCGGGAGGCGTAGAGACCCAGTACTTC
CASSQGVAGGVETQYF
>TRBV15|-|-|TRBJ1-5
TGTGCCACCAGCAGAGAAGTACAGGGCGGTCAGCCCCAGCATTTT
CATSREVQGGQPQHF
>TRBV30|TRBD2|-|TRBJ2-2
TGTGCCTGGACCCTGGGACTAGCGCACACCGGGGAGCTGTTTTTT
CAWTLGLAHTGELFF
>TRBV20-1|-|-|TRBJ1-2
TGCAGTGCGCCGGCCCGTTATGGCTACACCTTC
CSAPARYGYTF
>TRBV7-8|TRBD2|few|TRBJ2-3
TGTGCCAGCAGCTTAGACCTAGCGGGAGGAGCAGATACGCAGTATTTT
CASSLDLAGGADTQYF
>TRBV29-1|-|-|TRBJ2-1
TGCAGCGTTGGCAGAAGGAGTTCCAGCTCCTACAATGAGCAGTTCTTC
CSVGRRSSSSYNEQFF
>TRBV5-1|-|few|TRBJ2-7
TGCGCCAGCAGCCCTAGGACAGTAGGAGAGCAGTACTTC
CASSPRTVGEQYF